The next 18 T cell receptor beta chains were all read from a single sample in a study of blood T cell repertoires in COVID-19. Profiling relied on immunoSEQ multiplex PCR, and the TCRdb table lists in-frame clones only, not all of them. The sample contains under 300,000 clones, around 90% of which appear only once. Sequencing was carried out using peripheral blood. The receptor source for this set is a man aged 30 to 45 with COVID-19, enrolled during active disease.

The CDR3 spells CASSPQGAVTDTQYF. The CDR3, as DNA: TGTGCCAGCAGCCCTCAGGGGGCCGTCACAGATACGCAGTATTTT. The rearrangement uses TRBV7-3 and TRBJ2-3; TRBD1 aligns across 8 bases. V was clipped by 5 bases and J by 2 bases; unmatched bases: 6. Germline V CDR1 and CDR2: SGHTA, FQGTGA. The length of the CDR3 is 15 residues.

The chain has TRBV6-6 and TRBJ2-2; 10 bases fit TRBD1. The germline V gene encodes CDR1 MNHNY and CDR2 SVGAGI (reference sequence). Trimming removed 6 bases from V and 7 bases from J; junction bases left unmatched: 5. The CDR3 spans 14 residues. CDR3 in amino acids: CASRRDRGVGELFF. In DNA form, the CDR3 reads TGTGCCAGCAGGCGGGACAGGGGAGTCGGGGAGCTGTTTTTT.

The V gene is TRBV2, the J gene TRBJ1-5; D is possibly TRBD1 (6 bases). The CDR3 has 14 amino acids. V was pared by 5 bases and J by 0 bases, with 8 bases between. The germline V gene encodes CDR1 SNHLY and CDR2 FYNNEI. CDR3 coding DNA: TGTGCCAGCAGTCGACAGGTTAGCAATCAGCCCCAGCATTTT. This sequence encodes CASSRQVSNQPQHF.

V and J are TRBV12-3 or TRBV12-4 and TRBJ1-2; D ambiguous. Trimming cost V 3 bases and J 7 bases, with 12 bases left between them. The CDR3 extends over 13 amino acids. In nucleotides, the CDR3 is TGTGCCAGCAGTTTGGGAGCGGTGCGTGGCTACACCTTC. It is translated as CASSLGAVRGYTF.

In its sample, this clone was seen once. The chain joins TRBV7-3 to TRBJ1-1; no firm D call. CDR1 and CDR2 from the germline V gene are SGHTA and FQGTGA. V was trimmed by 2 bases and J by 4 bases, leaving 14 bases between them. CDR3 length: 15 amino acids. CDR3 amino acids: CASSLWASRGTEAFF. The CDR3 nucleotides read TGTGCCAGCAGCTTATGGGCCTCCCGGGGCACTGAAGCTTTCTTT.

This chain joins TRBV4-1 and TRBJ2-1; 7 bases fit TRBD2. The germline gives CDR1 MGHRA, CDR2 YSYEKL. Unmatched junction bases numbered 15, after V lost 6 bases and J lost 7 bases. The CDR3 is made up of 16 amino acids. CDR3 residues: CASRPWGGSGLNEQFF. In DNA form, the CDR3 reads TGCGCCAGCAGACCCTGGGGGGGGAGCGGTTTGAATGAGCAGTTCTTC.

J is TRBJ2-4 and V is TRBV5-1; D call uncertain. This CDR3 contains 15 residues. The germline gives CDR1 SGHRS, CDR2 YFSETQ. The ends were cut back, 5 bases at V and 1 base at J, with 13 bases in the middle. The CDR3 region is CASSSGAVAKNIQYF. Written as DNA, the CDR3 is TGCGCCAGCAGTTCCGGCGCGGTTGCCAAAAACATTCAGTACTTC.

This chain connects TRBV3-1 (or the pseudogene TRBV3-2) to TRBJ1-2, with D uncertain. The ends were cut back, 4 bases at V and 8 bases at J, with 14 bases in the middle. The CDR3 loop spans 13 amino acids. Germline CDR1 and CDR2: LGHDT and YNNKEL (reference sequence). DNA of the CDR3: TGTGCCAGCAGCCGGGAGGGCGGACCGGGCTACACCTTC. Its protein is CASSREGGPGYTF.

The chain combines TRBV6-1 with TRBJ1-1; no reliable D call. The CDR3 is made up of 17 amino acids. The V end lost 0 bases, the J end lost 4 bases, and 18 bases lay between the germline ends. Germline V gene lookup returns CDR1 MNHNS and CDR2 SASEGT. CDR3 sequence reads: CASSEAYGGSWITEAFF. The CDR3 region has the DNA TGTGCCAGCAGTGAAGCGTACGGCGGCAGCTGGATCACTGAAGCTTTCTTT.

This clone was counted a single time. The chain carries TRBV15 and TRBJ2-7; weak D call: TRBD1 (5 bases). Trimming left V 8 bases short and J 0 bases short, with 17 bases between. Germline CDR1 LNHNV, CDR2 YYDKDF (reference sequence). The CDR3 extends over 15 amino acids. CDR3 loop: CATSAKDTLSYEQYF. The CDR3 DNA reads as TGTGCCACCTCAGCCAAGGACACCCTCTCCTACGAGCAGTACTTC.

The chain employs TRBV7-3 and TRBJ1-1; D remains ambiguous. V gave up 5 bases and J gave up 6 bases, with 13 bases separating them. Germline CDR1 is SGHTA and CDR2 is FQGTGA. The CDR3 covers 13 residues. Here the CDR3 reads CASSTSTHSEAFF. CDR3 coding DNA: TGTGCCAGCAGCACGAGCACCCACTCTGAAGCTTTCTTT.

This chain connects TRBV7-3 to TRBJ1-1, with TRBD1 as a possible D gene (6 bases). The germline V gene has CDR1 SGHTA and CDR2 FQGTGA. There are 14 residues in the CDR3. V was clipped by 5 bases and J by 3 bases, with 13 bases between them. This CDR3 reads CASSTTGRDTEAFF. The CDR3 bases are TGTGCCAGCAGCACGACAGGCAGGGACACTGAAGCTTTCTTT. Using reference TRBV7-3 and TRBJ1-1 for the parts outside the CDR3, the full variable domain is GAGVSQTPSNKVTEKGKYVELRCDPISGHTALYWYRQSLGQGPEFLIYFQGTGAADDSGLPNDRFFAVRPEGSVSTLKIQRTERGDSAVYLCASSTTGRDTEAFFGQGTRLTVV.

The rearrangement links TRBV9 to TRBJ1-1, with D unresolved. This CDR3 has 16 residues. V lost 2 bases and J 0 bases, leaving 14 bases between the germline ends. CDR1 and CDR2 (germline): SGDLS, YYNGEE. The CDR3 nucleotides are TGTGCCAGCAGCGTGGGTTCGGCAGGAATGAACACTGAAGCTTTCTTT. Amino acids: CASSVGSAGMNTEAFF.

This chain links TRBV10-1 with TRBJ2-1; 8 bases agree with TRBD1. Germline CDR1 and CDR2: WNHNN and SYGVQD (reference sequence). With V trimmed by 5 bases and J by 3 bases, 6 bases remained unmatched. The CDR3 loop spans 15 amino acids. The CDR3 DNA reads TGCGCCAGCAGTCTTAGACAGGGGCACTACAATGAGCAGTTCTTC. It specifies CASSLRQGHYNEQFF.

This chain connects TRBV11-2 to TRBJ1-4, with D tentatively TRBD1 (5 bases). V was pared by 5 bases and J by 7 bases, with 17 bases between. Germline V gene lookup returns CDR1 SGHAT and CDR2 FQNNGV. This CDR3 spans 15 amino acids. DNA for the CDR3: TGTGCCAGCAGCCTAACGGGGGGGTTTGGTGAAAAACTGTTTTTT. Its translation: CASSLTGGFGEKLFF.

The genes are TRBV5-4 and TRBJ2-7; maybe TRBD2 (6 bases). This CDR3 has 13 residues. From germline, CDR1 is SGHNT and CDR2 YYREEE (reference sequence). Trimming removed 4 bases at V and 4 bases at J, with 12 bases between. The CDR3 DNA sequence: TGTGCCAGCAGCGCGGGAAGGGCATACGAGCAGTACTTC. It yields the protein CASSAGRAYEQYF.

The chain uses TRBV19 and TRBJ1-3, with no clear D. The CDR3 loop spans 15 amino acids. V was shortened by 7 bases and J by 0 bases, with 13 bases between the two germline ends. Germline values: CDR1 LNHDA, CDR2 SQIVND (reference sequence). DNA for the CDR3: TGTGCCAGTACCGTACAGCTATCCTCTGGAAACACCATATATTTT. Translating it yields CASTVQLSSGNTIYF.

The chain recombines TRBV7-9 with TRBJ2-3; possible D gene TRBD2, 5 bases. Looked up from germline, CDR1 is SEHNR and CDR2 is FQNEAQ (reference sequence). The V end lost 3 bases, the J end lost 10 bases, and 11 bases lay between the germline ends. The CDR3 sequence is 12 residues long. The CDR3 nucleotides are TGTGCCAGCAGCTTTCTAGCTCGCGCGCAGTATTTT. The encoded protein is CASSFLARAQYF.